These 27 T cell receptor beta chains share one sample of origin, sequenced in a study of OX40 agonist ivuxolimab in advanced cancers. The data were produced by immunoSEQ multiplex PCR, yet TCRdb's version contains in-frame clones alone and is incomplete. The sample carries roughly 59,000 clones, 85% to 95% recorded once. Here the sequenced sample was CD4+ or CD8+ T cells sorted from blood, taken in a trial of the OX40 agonist ivuxolimab. The origin of the receptors is an adult with an advanced solid tumor such as melanoma, head and neck, liver or kidney cancer.

V is TRBV21-1 and J is TRBJ2-3; the D call in the table, TRBD1, was not verified against the DNA. TRBV21-1 is marked as a pseudogene. This CDR3 is 17 amino acids long. CDR3 nucleotides: TGTGCCAGCAGCAAAATTCCCCTCGCCAGGGCGGAAGATACGCAGTATTTT. Amino acids: CASSKIPLARAEDTQYF.

The genes are TRBV7-9 and TRBJ1-4, with 8 nucleotides matching TRBD1. The V gene end was trimmed by 7 bases and the J gene end by 5 bases; junction bases not matched to a gene: 9. Germline CDR1 is SEHNR and CDR2 is FQNEAQ (reference sequence). This CDR3 contains 15 residues. The CDR3 is CASILDRESNEKLFF. The CDR3 DNA is TGTGCCAGCATCCTGGACAGGGAATCAAATGAAAAACTGTTTTTT.

The rearrangement links TRBV21-1 to TRBJ2-5; TRBD2 is the table's D call, not checked against the DNA. TRBV21-1 constitutes a pseudogene. The CDR3 extends over 17 amino acids. The DNA for the CDR3 is TGTGCCAGCAGCCGGGTGAATGGTAGCGGGATGCAGGAGACCCAGTACTTC. Translated: CASSRVNGSGMQETQYF.

This chain connects TRBV5-1 to TRBJ2-5; the D is unclear. Germline V gene sequence: CDR1 SGHRS, CDR2 YFSETQ. V was trimmed by 1 base and J by 3 bases, leaving 10 bases between them. This CDR3 is built from 14 residues. The chain's CDR3 is CASSLWADKETQYF. DNA for the CDR3: TGCGCCAGCAGCTTGTGGGCAGATAAAGAGACCCAGTACTTC. The whole variable domain, filled in from reference TRBV5-1 and TRBJ2-5, reads KAGVTQTPRYLIKTRGQQVTLSCSPISGHRSVSWYQQTPGQGLQFLFEYFSETQRNKGNFPGRFSGRQFSNSRSEMNVSTLELGDSALYLCASSLWADKETQYFGPGTRLLVL.

The rearrangement joins TRBV23-1 to TRBJ1-2, with TRBD1 matching 10 bases. TRBV23-1 is an ORF; its function is uncertain. V lost 6 bases, J lost 5 bases, and 6 bases stayed unmatched. The CDR3 is made up of 14 amino acids. In nucleotides, the CDR3 is TGCGCCAGCAGAACGACAGGGGGCAGGTATGGCTACACCTTC. It translates to CASRTTGGRYGYTF.

The chain employs TRBV4-1 and TRBJ2-3; TRBD2 matches at 13 bases. CDR3 size: 20 residues. In germline, CDR1 is MGHRA, CDR2 YSYEKL. The V and J ends lost 3 bases and 2 bases, in that order; junction bases with no gene match: 14. CDR3 sequence reads: CASSQESTGTSGEFTDTQYF. For the CDR3, the DNA is TGCGCCAGCAGCCAGGAATCGACCGGGACTAGCGGGGAATTCACAGATACGCAGTATTTT.

The chain recombines TRBV4-1 with TRBJ1-3, with D unresolved. CDR3 length: 16 residues. V was cut by 2 bases and J by 0 bases, with 11 bases left in between. The germline V gene has CDR1 MGHRA and CDR2 YSYEKL. CDR3 sequence (DNA): TGCGCCAGCAGCCAACCTCCCCTCTACTCTGGAAACACCATATATTTT. It yields the protein CASSQPPLYSGNTIYF.

This chain connects TRBV7-6 to TRBJ1-5; 8 bases fit TRBD1. The V and J ends lost 5 bases and 3 bases, in that order; junction bases with no gene match: 6. This CDR3 is built from 15 residues. Germline V CDR1 and CDR2: SGHVS, FNYEAQ. The DNA for the CDR3 is TGTGCCAGCAGCCCGACAGGGGCCGCCAATCAGCCCCAGCATTTT. It codes for CASSPTGAANQPQHF.

This clone has only one observation. The gene calls are TRBV15 and TRBJ2-3; 9 nucleotides line up with TRBD2. Germline trimming cut 5 bases from V and 1 base from J; bases unmatched to any gene: 4. The CDR3 runs 15 residues. Germline loops: CDR1 LNHNV, CDR2 YYDKDF (reference sequence). The CDR3 bases are TGTGCCACCAGCCAGAGGACTAGCGGCACAGATACGCAGTATTTT. It specifies CATSQRTSGTDTQYF.

V gene TRBV7-6 combines with J gene TRBJ1-5; 10 bases are a match to TRBD1. Trimming took 3 bases from V and 3 from J; bases not matched to a gene: 2. CDR1 and CDR2 from the germline V gene are SGHVS and FNYEAQ. This CDR3 has 15 residues. The CDR3 sequence is CASSLGTGVNQPQHF. The CDR3 DNA sequence: TGTGCCAGCAGCTTGGGGACAGGGGTCAATCAGCCCCAGCATTTT.

The chain is built from TRBV11-3 and TRBJ2-2; a weak D match, TRBD1 (5 bases). The V end was cut by 5 bases, the J end by 3 bases, with 13 bases between. Germline V gives CDR1 SGHNT, CDR2 YENEEA. The length of the CDR3 is 15 residues. The CDR3 region is CASSERRVHTGELFF. The CDR3 DNA sequence: TGTGCCAGCAGCGAACGCAGGGTGCACACCGGGGAGCTGTTTTTT.

The chain couples TRBV10-2 to TRBJ2-7, with D tentatively TRBD1 (6 bases). The CDR3 runs 14 residues. The V end lost 6 bases, the J end lost 2 bases, and 14 bases lay between the germline ends. Germline V lookup: CDR1 WSHSY, CDR2 SAAADI. CDR3 DNA: TGCGCCAGCAGGGATTGGACAGAGCCCTACGAGCAGTACTTC. Translation gives CASRDWTEPYEQYF.

The chain recombines TRBV5-1 with TRBJ1-1, with D uncertain. Trimming cost V 0 bases and J 1 base, with 4 bases left between them. CDR1 and CDR2 (germline): SGHRS, YFSETQ. The CDR3 runs 13 residues. The CDR3 sequence: CASSLDENTEAFF. The DNA for the CDR3 is TGCGCCAGCAGCTTGGACGAGAACACTGAAGCTTTCTTT. The full variable domain, completed using reference TRBV5-1 and TRBJ1-1, is KAGVTQTPRYLIKTRGQQVTLSCSPISGHRSVSWYQQTPGQGLQFLFEYFSETQRNKGNFPGRFSGRQFSNSRSEMNVSTLELGDSALYLCASSLDENTEAFFGQGTRLTVV.

The gene calls are TRBV13 and TRBJ2-7; weak D call: TRBD1 (6 bases). The germline V and J ends were trimmed by 0 bases and 7 bases, with 7 bases remaining between them. Germline CDR1 reads PRHDT; CDR2 reads FYEKMQ (reference sequence). The CDR3 runs to 12 residues. The CDR3: CASSLGGGEQYF. The CDR3 bases are TGTGCCAGCAGCTTAGGAGGGGGAGAGCAGTACTTC. Using reference TRBV13 and TRBJ2-7 for the parts outside the CDR3, the full variable domain is AAGVIQSPRHLIKEKRETATLKCYPIPRHDTVYWYQQGPGQDPQFLISFYEKMQSDKGSIPDRFSAQQFSDYHSELNMSSLELGDSALYFCASSLGGGEQYFGPGTRLTVT.

The CDR3 sequence is CASSVVSGGPVTTGELFF. CDR3 sequence (DNA): TGTGCCAGCAGCGTAGTTTCGGGGGGGCCAGTAACCACCGGGGAGCTGTTTTTT. The chain couples TRBV9 to TRBJ2-2; 8 bases align to TRBD2. The germline CDR1 and CDR2 sequences are SGDLS and YYNGEE. This CDR3 has 18 amino acids. V lost 0 bases and J lost 4; bases outside the gene matches: 11.

This chain links TRBV7-9 with TRBJ2-7; the match to TRBD1 covers 8 bases. The germline V gene encodes CDR1 SEHNR and CDR2 FQNEAQ (reference sequence). V lost 1 base and J lost 6; bases outside the gene matches: 5. The CDR3 sequence is 14 residues long. CDR3 sequence: CASSLDPGTGEQYF. As DNA, the CDR3 is TGTGCCAGCAGCTTAGACCCAGGGACAGGCGAGCAGTACTTC.

This chain connects TRBV2 to TRBJ1-1; D uncertain. The CDR3 runs to 14 residues. Germline CDR1 is SNHLY and CDR2 is FYNNEI. V was pared by 6 bases and J by 2 bases, with 13 bases between. CDR3 in DNA: TGTGCCAGCAGGCCCGCGGGTTACAACACTGAAGCTTTCTTT. Translation: CASRPAGYNTEAFF.

The chain carries TRBV6-1 and TRBJ2-7; perhaps TRBD1 as D (5 bases). The CDR3 has 13 residues. V dropped 4 bases and J dropped 3 bases, with 10 bases sitting between them. The germline V gene encodes CDR1 MNHNS and CDR2 SASEGT. For the CDR3, the DNA is TGTGCCAGCAGTGGCACAGACAGCTACGAGCAGTACTTC. This codes for CASSGTDSYEQYF.

This chain links TRBV21-1 with TRBJ2-5; no check of the table's D call, TRBD1, against the DNA was made. TRBV21-1 is annotated as a pseudogene. This CDR3 is built from 17 residues. The CDR3 reads CASSKRRVGGREETQYF. In DNA form, the CDR3 reads TGTGCCAGCAGCAAAAGACGGGTAGGGGGCAGGGAAGAGACCCAGTACTTC.

This sequence joins TRBV6-5 and TRBJ2-2, with 10 positions matching TRBD1. The CDR3 consists of 15 residues. Trimming at V came to 6 bases and at J to 6 bases, leaving 7 bases not matched to a gene. Germline V CDR1 and CDR2: MNHEY, SVGAGI. CDR3 loop: CASSPGTGVAGELFF. The CDR3 DNA follows: TGTGCCAGCAGCCCCGGGACAGGGGTTGCCGGGGAGCTGTTTTTT.

This clone appeared once. The rearrangement uses TRBV19 and TRBJ2-5; 10 nucleotides align to TRBD2. In germline, CDR1 is LNHDA, CDR2 SQIVND (reference sequence). There are 15 residues in the CDR3. The V gene end was trimmed by 4 bases and the J gene end by 5 bases; junction bases not matched to a gene: 7. The chain's CDR3 is CASSNLAGALETQYF. The DNA for the CDR3 is TGTGCCAGTAGTAATCTAGCGGGAGCCTTGGAGACCCAGTACTTC.

V is TRBV28 and J is TRBJ1-5; D ambiguous. Germline V gene data show CDR1 as MDHEN and CDR2 as SYDVKM. Deletions cut 6 bases from V and 5 bases from J, with 8 bases between. The CDR3 sequence is 12 residues long. CDR3 in DNA: TGTGCCAGCAGCAAAATGGATCAGCCCCAGCATTTT. Protein: CASSKMDQPQHF.

The chain joins TRBV6-6 to TRBJ2-7; D gene ambiguous. Germline CDR1 and CDR2: MNHNY and SVGAGI (reference sequence). This CDR3 comprises 13 residues. Trimming removed 0 bases at V and 0 bases at J, with 3 bases between. CDR3 residues: CASSYSVSYEQYF. CDR3 nucleotides: TGTGCCAGCAGTTACTCTGTCTCCTACGAGCAGTACTTC.

This sequence joins TRBV5-1 and TRBJ2-7; 9 nucleotides match TRBD1. J gave up 6 bases and V 4 bases, and 11 bases lay outside the gene matches. The CDR3 spans 15 residues. CDR1 and CDR2 from the germline V gene are SGHRS and YFSETQ. The CDR3, as DNA: TGCGCCAGCAGCCCTTCTTCCGGGACAGGGTTCGAGCAGTACTTC. It encodes CASSPSSGTGFEQYF.

The chain has TRBV4-1 and TRBJ2-7; D possibly corresponds to TRBD1 (5 bases). The CDR3 sequence is 15 residues long. Germline CDR1 and CDR2: MGHRA and YSYEKL. With 3 bases removed from V and 3 bases from J, the gap between germline ends came to 15 bases. CDR3 region: CASSQVQDSFYEQYF. CDR3 in DNA: TGCGCCAGCAGCCAGGTACAAGACAGTTTCTACGAGCAGTACTTC.

The chain combines TRBV11-2 with TRBJ2-3; 8 nucleotides agree with TRBD2. The CDR3 extends over 17 amino acids. J was trimmed by 5 bases and V by 1 base; bases with no gene match: 11. The V gene's germline CDR1 is SGHAT and CDR2 FQNNGV. The CDR3 spells CASSLGVLAAIGDTQYF. CDR3 DNA: TGTGCCAGCAGCTTAGGCGTACTAGCGGCTATTGGAGATACGCAGTATTTT.

J is TRBJ1-2 and V is TRBV27; no clear D. The CDR3 contains 15 residues. V shed 7 bases and J shed 2 bases, with 17 bases lying between them. Germline V CDR1 and CDR2: MNHEY, SMNVEV (reference sequence). The CDR3 DNA reads TGTGCCAGCACCCTGAATGGGCAGTCGAACTATGGCTACACCTTC. Translation gives CASTLNGQSNYGYTF.